This T cell receptor beta chain was identified in a study of early T cells in non-severe SARS-CoV-2 infection. Individual cDNA molecules were tagged with unique molecular identifiers. TCRdb re-analysed the 5' RACE reads in MiXCR, keeping a single row per CDR3 protein. Here the sample spans approximately 98,000 distinct CDR3 sequences, roughly an eighth being singletons. The TCR was taken from an adult who was a healthcare worker with PCR-confirmed SARS-CoV-2 infection or an uninfected control (not recorded which). Sequenced sample: whole blood.

The CDR3 spells CASSSRRLAGGPTDTQYF. In DNA form, the CDR3 reads TGTGCCAGCAGCTCTAGAAGGCTAGCGGGAGGGCCAACAGATACGCAGTATTTT. The genes are TRBV27 and TRBJ2-3; 12 nucleotides match TRBD2. The CDR3 length is 18 residues. The germline V gene has CDR1 MNHEY and CDR2 SMNVEV (reference sequence). V was pared by 6 bases and J by 3 bases, with 13 bases of the junction left unmatched.